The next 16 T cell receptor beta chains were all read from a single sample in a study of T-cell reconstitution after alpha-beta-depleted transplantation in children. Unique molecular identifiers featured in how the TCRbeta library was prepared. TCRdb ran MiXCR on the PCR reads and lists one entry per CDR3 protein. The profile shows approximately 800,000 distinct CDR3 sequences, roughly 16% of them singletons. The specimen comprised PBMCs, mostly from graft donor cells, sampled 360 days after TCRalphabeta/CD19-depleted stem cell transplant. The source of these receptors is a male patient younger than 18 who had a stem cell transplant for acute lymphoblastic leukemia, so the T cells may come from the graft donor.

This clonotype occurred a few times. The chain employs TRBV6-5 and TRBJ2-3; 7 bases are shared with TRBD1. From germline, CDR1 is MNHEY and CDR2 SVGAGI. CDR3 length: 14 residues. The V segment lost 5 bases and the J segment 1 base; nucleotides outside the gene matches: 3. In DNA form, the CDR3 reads TGTGCCAGCAGTACTACAGGGGGCACAGATACGCAGTATTTT. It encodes CASSTTGGTDTQYF.

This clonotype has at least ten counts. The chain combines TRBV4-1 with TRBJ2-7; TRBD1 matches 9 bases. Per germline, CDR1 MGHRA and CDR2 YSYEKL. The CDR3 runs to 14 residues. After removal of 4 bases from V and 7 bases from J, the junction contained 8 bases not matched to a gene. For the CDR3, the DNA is TGCGCCAGCAGCCGTGACAGGGGGTACAGGGAGCAGTACTTC. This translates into CASSRDRGYREQYF.

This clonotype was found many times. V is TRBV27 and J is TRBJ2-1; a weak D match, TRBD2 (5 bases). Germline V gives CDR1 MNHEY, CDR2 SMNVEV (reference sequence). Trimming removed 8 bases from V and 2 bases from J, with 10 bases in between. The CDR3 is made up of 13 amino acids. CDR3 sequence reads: CASGRPTYNEQFF. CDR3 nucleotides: TGTGCCAGCGGGAGACCCACCTACAATGAGCAGTTCTTC.

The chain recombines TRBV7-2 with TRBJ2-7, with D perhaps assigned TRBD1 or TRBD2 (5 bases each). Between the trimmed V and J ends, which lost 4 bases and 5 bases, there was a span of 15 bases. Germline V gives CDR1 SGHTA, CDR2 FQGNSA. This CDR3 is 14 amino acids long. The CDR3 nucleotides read TGTGCCAGCAGCTCAGGGTTCTACGGGAACGAGCAGTACTTC. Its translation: CASSSGFYGNEQYF.

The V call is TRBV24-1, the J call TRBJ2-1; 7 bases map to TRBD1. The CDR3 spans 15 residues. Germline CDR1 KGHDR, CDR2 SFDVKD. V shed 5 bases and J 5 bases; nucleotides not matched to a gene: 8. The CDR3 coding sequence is TGTGCCACCAGTGGGAACAGGGGCGCCCACAATGAGCAGTTCTTC. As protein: CATSGNRGAHNEQFF.

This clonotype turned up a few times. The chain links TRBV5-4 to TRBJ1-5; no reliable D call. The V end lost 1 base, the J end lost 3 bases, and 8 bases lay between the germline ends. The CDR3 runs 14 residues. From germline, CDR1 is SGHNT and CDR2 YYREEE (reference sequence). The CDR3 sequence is CASSLQASNQPQHF. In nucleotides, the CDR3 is TGTGCCAGCAGCTTGCAGGCCTCCAATCAGCCCCAGCATTTT.

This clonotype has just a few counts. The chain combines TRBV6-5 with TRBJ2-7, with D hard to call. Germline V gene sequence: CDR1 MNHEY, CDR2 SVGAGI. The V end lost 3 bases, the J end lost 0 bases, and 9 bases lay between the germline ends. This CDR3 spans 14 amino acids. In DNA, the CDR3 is TGTGCCAGCAGTTATGCGGAAAGCTCCTACGAGCAGTACTTC. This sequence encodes CASSYAESSYEQYF.

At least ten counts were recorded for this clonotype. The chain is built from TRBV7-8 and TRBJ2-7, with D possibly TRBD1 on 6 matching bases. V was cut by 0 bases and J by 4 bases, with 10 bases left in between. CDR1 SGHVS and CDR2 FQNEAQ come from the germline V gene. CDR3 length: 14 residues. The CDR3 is CASSLAGHLYEQYF. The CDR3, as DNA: TGTGCCAGCAGCTTAGCGGGACACCTATACGAGCAGTACTTC.

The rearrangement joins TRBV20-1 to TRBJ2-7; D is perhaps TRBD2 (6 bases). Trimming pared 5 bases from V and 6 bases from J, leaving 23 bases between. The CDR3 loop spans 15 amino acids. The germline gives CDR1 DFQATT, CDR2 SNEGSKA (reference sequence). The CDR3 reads CSASDFLGGSSEQYF. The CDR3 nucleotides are TGCAGTGCTTCCGATTTTTTGGGAGGATCTTCCGAGCAGTACTTC.

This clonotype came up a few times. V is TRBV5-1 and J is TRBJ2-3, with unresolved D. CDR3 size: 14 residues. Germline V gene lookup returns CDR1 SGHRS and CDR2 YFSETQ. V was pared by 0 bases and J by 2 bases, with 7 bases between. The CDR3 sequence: CASSLVLYTDTQYF. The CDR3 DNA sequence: TGCGCCAGCAGCTTGGTCCTCTACACAGATACGCAGTATTTT.

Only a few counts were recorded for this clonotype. The DNA for the CDR3 is TGTGCCAGCAGCAGAGCTCTAGCGGGGGGCACAGATACGCAGTATTTT. Its translation is CASSRALAGGTDTQYF. This chain links TRBV12-3 or TRBV12-4 with TRBJ2-3; 10 nucleotides agree with TRBD2. This CDR3 is built from 16 residues. The J segment lost 1 base and the V segment lost 6 bases, leaving 7 bases of the junction unmatched.

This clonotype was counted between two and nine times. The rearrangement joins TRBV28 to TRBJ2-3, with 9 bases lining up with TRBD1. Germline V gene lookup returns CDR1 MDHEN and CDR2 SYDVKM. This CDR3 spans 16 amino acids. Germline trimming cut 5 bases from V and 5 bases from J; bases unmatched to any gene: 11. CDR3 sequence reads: CASSTPTTGGGDTQYF. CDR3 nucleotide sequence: TGTGCCAGCAGTACCCCAACGACAGGGGGTGGAGATACGCAGTATTTT.

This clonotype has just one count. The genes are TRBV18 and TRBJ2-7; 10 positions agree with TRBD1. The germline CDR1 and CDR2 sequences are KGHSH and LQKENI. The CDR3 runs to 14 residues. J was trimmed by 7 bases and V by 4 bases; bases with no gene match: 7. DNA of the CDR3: TGTGCCAGCTCACGTGAGGGACAGGGGAGGGAGCAGTACTTC. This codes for CASSREGQGREQYF.

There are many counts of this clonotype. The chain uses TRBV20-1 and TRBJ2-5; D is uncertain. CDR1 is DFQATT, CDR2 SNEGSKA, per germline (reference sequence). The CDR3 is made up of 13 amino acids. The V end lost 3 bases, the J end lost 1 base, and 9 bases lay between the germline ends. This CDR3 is CSASPGPQETQYF. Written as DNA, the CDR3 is TGCAGTGCTAGCCCCGGGCCCCAAGAGACCCAGTACTTC.

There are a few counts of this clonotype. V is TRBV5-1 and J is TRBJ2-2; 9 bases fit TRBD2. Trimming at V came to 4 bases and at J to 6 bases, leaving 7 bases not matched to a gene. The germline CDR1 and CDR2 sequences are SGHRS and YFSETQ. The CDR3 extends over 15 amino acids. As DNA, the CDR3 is TGCGCCAGCAGCCGACTAGCGGTGAAGGCCGGGGAGCTGTTTTTT. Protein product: CASSRLAVKAGELFF.

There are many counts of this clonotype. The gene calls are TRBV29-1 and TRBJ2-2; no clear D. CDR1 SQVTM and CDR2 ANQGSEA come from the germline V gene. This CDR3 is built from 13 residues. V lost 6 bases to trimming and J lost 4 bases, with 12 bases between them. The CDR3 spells CSVRRARTGELFF. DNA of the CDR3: TGCAGCGTACGCCGGGCCCGCACCGGGGAGCTGTTTTTT.